This T cell receptor (beta chain) is from a study of spatial heterogeneity in lung cancer. Study in general: Sequence detection consistently recorded a greater number of beta-chain than alpha-chain sequences.

The CDR3 sequence is 16 residues long. Germline-derived CDR1 and CDR2 are SGHAT and FQDESV (reference sequence). Between the trimmed V and J ends, which lost 5 bases and 0 bases, there was a span of 14 bases. Study-level findings and limits: Expanded tumor TCRs that were ubiquitous appeared in blood more at resection than follow-up.

Turning to this clonotype: What it recognizes is unknown.

Time point indicated: sample taken at primary tumor resection. Whole RNA was taken from tumor, nontumor lung or frozen PBMC; it was then sequenced unsorted. The donors, about 78 patients with untreated early-stage non-small cell lung cancer, provided the samples. One entry per CDR3 protein results from TCRdb running MiXCR on the 5' RACE reads. Of more than 85,000 distinct CDR3 sequences listed, approximately 8.9% are singletons. The chain recombines TRBV11-1 with TRBJ2-1, with D maybe TRBD1 (5 bases). The sequencing used PBMCs, collected at surgery. This TCR derives from a male donor with early-stage non-small cell lung cancer. For the CDR3, the DNA is TGTGCCAGCAGCCCCCAACAGGTTAGCTCCTACAATGAGCAGTTCTTC. It translates to CASSPQQVSSYNEQFF.